This T cell receptor beta chain was identified during a study of patients and donors after allogeneic stem cell transplantation. This clonotype was detected a few times. Via MiXCR, TCRdb re-called the RT-PCR reads, giving one row per CDR3 protein. The profile covers approximately 210,000 distinct CDR3 sequences, with roughly 40% appearing a single time and about 33% taken by the ten largest. The material sequenced was blood, either unsorted or a sorted T cell fraction (not recorded which). The source of this sequence is a human donor who was either an allogeneic HSCT recipient or a stem cell or donor lymphocyte infusion donor (not recorded which). It is not recorded whose cells these are; they may come from a transplant donor.

Here the CDR3 DNA reads TGTGCCAGCAGCTCCCGAGGTAGTCGGCGGAACACTGAAGCTTTCTTT. Its translation is CASSSRGSRRNTEAFF. The rearrangement links TRBV11-2 to TRBJ1-1; D is unclear. The V gene's germline CDR1 is SGHAT and CDR2 FQNNGV. With 4 bases removed from V and 1 base from J, the gap between germline ends came to 16 bases. This CDR3 region has 16 residues.